What follows are 13 T cell receptor beta chains derived from one specimen sequenced in a study of cytomegalovirus exposure and HLA in healthy donors. The PCR ran on 60 Vbeta and 13 Jbeta primers. Sequenced by immunoSEQ multiplex PCR; TCRdb stores in-frame clones only, minus some. The sample includes about 160,000 clones, around 80% of them seen just once. The sequenced sample was PBMCs. These TCRs come from a male donor in good health and CMV-seropositive.

This chain uses TRBV5-6 with TRBJ2-7; 7 bases match TRBD1. CDR3 length: 15 residues. V gave up 1 base and J gave up 4 bases; unmatched junction bases: 8. Germline CDR1 and CDR2: SGHDT and YYEEEE. This CDR3 is CASSLYLTGAYEQYF. The DNA for the CDR3 is TGTGCCAGCAGCTTGTACCTTACAGGGGCTTACGAGCAGTACTTC.

The chain is built from TRBV25-1 and TRBJ1-3; TRBD1 might be the D (6 bases). V dropped 6 bases and J dropped 1 base, with 10 bases sitting between them. CDR1 MGHDK and CDR2 SYGVNS come from the germline V gene. The CDR3 has 14 residues. CDR3 sequence: CASSRTDSGNTIYF. The CDR3 nucleotides are TGTGCCAGCAGCAGGACAGATTCTGGAAACACCATATATTTT.

This chain connects TRBV28 to TRBJ2-6; 7 bases are a match to TRBD2. Looked up from germline, CDR1 is MDHEN and CDR2 is SYDVKM. Trimming cost V 4 bases and J 2 bases; bases outside gene matches: 2. The CDR3 loop spans 15 amino acids. The CDR3 is CASSYGGAGANVLTF. For the CDR3, the DNA is TGTGCCAGCAGTTATGGGGGGGCTGGGGCCAACGTCCTGACTTTC. Drawing the rest from reference TRBV28 and TRBJ2-6, the complete variable domain is DVKVTQSSRYLVKRTGEKVFLECVQDMDHENMFWYRQDPGLGLRLIYFSYDVKMKEKGDIPEGYSVSREKKERFSLILESASTNQTSMYLCASSYGGAGANVLTFGAGSRLTVL.

The chain is built from TRBV30 and TRBJ2-2; 10 positions match TRBD1. V lost 0 bases, J lost 6 bases, and 7 bases stayed unmatched. The CDR3 has 16 residues. From germline, CDR1 is GTSNPN and CDR2 SVGIG (reference sequence). The CDR3 coding sequence is TGTGCCTGGAGTGTACTGGACAGGGGGTTGGCCGGGGAGCTGTTTTTT. Protein product: CAWSVLDRGLAGELFF. Full variable domain (remainder filled in from reference TRBV30 and TRBJ2-2): SQTIHQWPATLVQPVGSPLSLECTVEGTSNPNLYWYRQAAGRGLQLLFYSVGIGQISSEVPQNLSASRPQDRQFILSSKKLLLSDSGFYLCAWSVLDRGLAGELFFGEGSRLTVL.

This sequence joins TRBV7-2 and TRBJ2-7; 9 bases map to TRBD2. Germline V gives CDR1 SGHTA, CDR2 FQGNSA. This CDR3 is 17 amino acids long. The ends lost 3 bases at V and 7 bases at J; junction bases unmatched: 16. CDR3 nucleotides: TGTGCCAGCAGCTTCTTTAGCGGGGGCTTTACCGGTCGGGAGCAGTACTTC. Translating it yields CASSFFSGGFTGREQYF. The full variable domain, its missing parts supplied by reference TRBV7-2 and TRBJ2-7, is GAGVSQSPSNKVTEKGKDVELRCDPISGHTALYWYRQSLGQGLEFLIYFQGNSAPDKSGLPSDRFSAERTGGSVSTLTIQRTQQEDSAVYLCASSFFSGGFTGREQYFGPGTRLTVT.

This chain links TRBV6-4 with TRBJ2-2; D might be TRBD2 (5 bases). CDR3 length equals 13 residues. V was pared by 4 bases and J by 7 bases, with 10 bases between. Germline V lookup: CDR1 MRHNA, CDR2 SNTAGT. The CDR3 DNA reads TGTGCCAGCAGTGCCCTTGGGAGCGGGGAGCTGTTTTTT. This sequence encodes CASSALGSGELFF.

The genes are TRBV9 and TRBJ2-5, with D tentatively TRBD2 (6 bases). Per germline, CDR1 SGDLS and CDR2 YYNGEE. Trimming removed 0 bases from V and 5 bases from J, with 14 bases in between. This CDR3 is 15 amino acids long. The DNA of the CDR3 is TGTGCCAGCAGCGTAGACGGTGCGGGACGGGAGACCCAGTACTTC. Encoded protein: CASSVDGAGRETQYF.

The chain links TRBV27 to TRBJ1-5; the D is unclear. The V gene lost 10 bases and the J gene lost 6 bases, with 16 bases spanning the gap. CDR1 and CDR2 from the germline V gene are MNHEY and SMNVEV (reference sequence). The CDR3 sequence is 13 residues long. CDR3 sequence reads: CATLTGFSQPQHF. The DNA for the CDR3 is TGTGCCACCCTAACGGGGTTCAGTCAGCCCCAGCATTTT.

The J gene is TRBJ2-5, the V gene TRBV5-4; weak D call: TRBD1 (5 bases). The V gene lost 5 bases and the J gene lost 0 bases, with 14 bases spanning the gap. CDR1 and CDR2 (germline): SGHNT, YYREEE (reference sequence). The CDR3 length is 15 residues. The chain's CDR3 is CASSQMTVHQETQYF. The DNA for the CDR3 is TGTGCCAGCAGTCAGATGACAGTCCACCAAGAGACCCAGTACTTC.

This chain links TRBV4-1 with TRBJ1-3; D gene uncertain. The germline V gene has CDR1 MGHRA and CDR2 YSYEKL. This CDR3 is 13 amino acids long. The V and J ends lost 4 bases and 0 bases respectively, with 4 bases between them. Written as DNA, the CDR3 is TGCGCCAGCAGCCTATCCTCTGGAAACACCATATATTTT. It is translated as CASSLSSGNTIYF.

This clone appeared a few times. V usage is TRBV7-9 and J usage is TRBJ1-1; D may be TRBD1 (6 bases). Germline values: CDR1 SEHNR, CDR2 FQNEAQ (reference sequence). The CDR3 length is 15 residues. The V end was cut by 6 bases, the J end by 1 base, with 15 bases between. The CDR3 region has the DNA TGTGCCAGCAGGCAGAGGGGGATCGAGAACACTGAAGCTTTCTTT. It translates to CASRQRGIENTEAFF.

The chain links TRBV18 to TRBJ1-5; a weak D match, TRBD1 (6 bases). Germline lookup yields CDR1 KGHSH and CDR2 LQKENI. Between the trimmed V and J ends, which lost 3 bases and 4 bases, there was a span of 13 bases. This CDR3 comprises 15 residues. CDR3 sequence: CASSPGQASNQPQHF. Written as DNA, the CDR3 is TGTGCCAGCTCACCGGGACAAGCGTCGAATCAGCCCCAGCATTTT.

The chain has TRBV18 and TRBJ1-1; TRBD1 is a possible D gene (5 bases). Germline values: CDR1 KGHSH, CDR2 LQKENI. The germline V and J ends were trimmed by 8 bases and 5 bases, with 21 bases remaining between them. CDR3 length equals 15 residues. This CDR3 is CASRPSLTAGTEAFF. In DNA form, the CDR3 reads TGTGCCAGCCGACCTTCCCTGACAGCGGGTACTGAAGCTTTCTTT.